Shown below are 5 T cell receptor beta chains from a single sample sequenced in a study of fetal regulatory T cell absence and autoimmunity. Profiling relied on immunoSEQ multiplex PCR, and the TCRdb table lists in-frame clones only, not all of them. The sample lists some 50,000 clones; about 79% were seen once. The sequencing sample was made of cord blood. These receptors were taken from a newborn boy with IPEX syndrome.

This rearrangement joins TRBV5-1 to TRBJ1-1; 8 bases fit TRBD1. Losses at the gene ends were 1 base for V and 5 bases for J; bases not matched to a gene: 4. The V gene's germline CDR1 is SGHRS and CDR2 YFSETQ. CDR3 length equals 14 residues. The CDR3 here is CASSLRTGLTEAFF. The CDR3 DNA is TGCGCCAGCAGCTTGCGGACAGGGTTAACTGAAGCTTTCTTT. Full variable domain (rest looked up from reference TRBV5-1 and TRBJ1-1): KAGVTQTPRYLIKTRGQQVTLSCSPISGHRSVSWYQQTPGQGLQFLFEYFSETQRNKGNFPGRFSGRQFSNSRSEMNVSTLELGDSALYLCASSLRTGLTEAFFGQGTRLTVV.

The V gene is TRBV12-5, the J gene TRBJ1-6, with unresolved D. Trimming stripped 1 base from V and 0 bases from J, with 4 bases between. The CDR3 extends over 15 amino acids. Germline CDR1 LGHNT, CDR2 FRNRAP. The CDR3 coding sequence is TGTGCTAGTGGTTTGGGGGGCTCCTATAATTCACCCCTCCACTTT. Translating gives CASGLGGSYNSPLHF.

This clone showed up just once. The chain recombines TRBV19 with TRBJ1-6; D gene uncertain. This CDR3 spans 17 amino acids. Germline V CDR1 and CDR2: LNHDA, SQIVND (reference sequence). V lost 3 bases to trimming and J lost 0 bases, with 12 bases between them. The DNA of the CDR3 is TGTGCCAGTAGTATCCCTCCACTGAGCTCCTATAATTCACCCCTCCACTTT. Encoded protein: CASSIPPLSSYNSPLHF.

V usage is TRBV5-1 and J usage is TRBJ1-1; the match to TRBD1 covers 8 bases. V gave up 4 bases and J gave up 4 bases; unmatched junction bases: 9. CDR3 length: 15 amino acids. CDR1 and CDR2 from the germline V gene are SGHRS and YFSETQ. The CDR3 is CASSPPDREITEAFF. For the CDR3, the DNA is TGCGCCAGCAGCCCCCCGGACAGGGAGATCACTGAAGCTTTCTTT.

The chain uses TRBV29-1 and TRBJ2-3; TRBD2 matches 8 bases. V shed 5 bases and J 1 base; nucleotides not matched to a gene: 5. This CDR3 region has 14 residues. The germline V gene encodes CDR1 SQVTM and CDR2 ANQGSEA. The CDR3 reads CSVSGGLGTDTQYF. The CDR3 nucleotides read TGCAGCGTTAGCGGGGGCCTGGGCACAGATACGCAGTATTTT.